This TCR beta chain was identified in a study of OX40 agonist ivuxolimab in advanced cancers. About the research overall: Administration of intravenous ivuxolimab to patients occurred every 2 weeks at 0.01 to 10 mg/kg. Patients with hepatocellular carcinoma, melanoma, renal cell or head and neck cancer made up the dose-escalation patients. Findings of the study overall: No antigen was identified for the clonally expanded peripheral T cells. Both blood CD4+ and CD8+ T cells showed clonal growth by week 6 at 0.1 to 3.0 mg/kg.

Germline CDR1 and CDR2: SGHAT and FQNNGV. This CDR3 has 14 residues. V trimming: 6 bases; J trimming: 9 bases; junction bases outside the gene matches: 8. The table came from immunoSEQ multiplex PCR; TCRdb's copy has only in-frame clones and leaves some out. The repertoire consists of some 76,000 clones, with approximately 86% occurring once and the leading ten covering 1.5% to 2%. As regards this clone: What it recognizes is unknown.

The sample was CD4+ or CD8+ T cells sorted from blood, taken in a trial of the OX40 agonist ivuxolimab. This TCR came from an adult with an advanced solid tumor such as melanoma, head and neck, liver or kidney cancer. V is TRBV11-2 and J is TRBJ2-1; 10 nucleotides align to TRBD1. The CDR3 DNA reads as TGTGCCAGCAGAGGGGACAGGGGTCTGGGTGAGCAGTTCTTC. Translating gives CASRGDRGLGEQFF.